The clone carrying this T cell receptor beta chain was detected a few times. This record comes from a study of beta chain features in type 1 diabetes. The V end was cut by 6 bases, the J end by 7 bases, with 12 bases between. The germline V gene has CDR1 ENHRY and CDR2 SYGVKD. The CDR3 runs to 12 residues. Of the isolated RNA, all was reverse transcribed, and so the sequenced material was expressed TCRB transcripts. This table comes from immunoSEQ multiplex PCR, and its TCRdb copy is limited to in-frame clones, with some not included. The sample carries about 360,000 clones, 10% to 15% recorded once. The sequenced material came from naive CD4+ T cells from blood. The chain employs TRBV10-3 and TRBJ1-1; D perhaps matches TRBD1 (6 bases). This receptor was identified in a young man in good health. The CDR3 is CAIRTGESEAFF. The CDR3 DNA sequence: TGTGCCATCAGGACAGGCGAGAGTGAAGCTTTCTTT.